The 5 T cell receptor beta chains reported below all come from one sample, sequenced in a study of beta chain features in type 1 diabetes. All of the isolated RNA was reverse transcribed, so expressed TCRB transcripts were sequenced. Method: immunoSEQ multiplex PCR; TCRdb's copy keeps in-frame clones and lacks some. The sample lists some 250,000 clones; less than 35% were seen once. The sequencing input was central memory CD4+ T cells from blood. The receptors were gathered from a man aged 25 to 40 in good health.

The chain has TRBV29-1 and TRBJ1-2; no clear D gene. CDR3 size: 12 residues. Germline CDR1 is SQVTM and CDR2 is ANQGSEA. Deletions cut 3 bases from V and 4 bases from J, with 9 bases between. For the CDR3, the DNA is TGCAGCGTTGATCCTGCAGGCTATGGCTACACCTTC. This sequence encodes CSVDPAGYGYTF.

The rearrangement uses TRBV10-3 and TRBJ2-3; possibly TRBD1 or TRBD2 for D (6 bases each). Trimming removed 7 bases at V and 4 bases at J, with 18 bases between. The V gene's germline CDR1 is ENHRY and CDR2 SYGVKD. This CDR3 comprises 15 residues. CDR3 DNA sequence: TGTGCCATCACGGGGGATACAGGGTATGCAGATACGCAGTATTTT. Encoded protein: CAITGDTGYADTQYF.

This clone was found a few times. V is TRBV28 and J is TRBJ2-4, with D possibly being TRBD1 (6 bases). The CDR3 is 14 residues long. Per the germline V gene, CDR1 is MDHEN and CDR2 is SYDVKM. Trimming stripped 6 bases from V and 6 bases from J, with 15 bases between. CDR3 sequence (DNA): TGTGCCAGCAGCCGATTAGGGGACACAAACATTCAGTACTTC. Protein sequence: CASSRLGDTNIQYF.

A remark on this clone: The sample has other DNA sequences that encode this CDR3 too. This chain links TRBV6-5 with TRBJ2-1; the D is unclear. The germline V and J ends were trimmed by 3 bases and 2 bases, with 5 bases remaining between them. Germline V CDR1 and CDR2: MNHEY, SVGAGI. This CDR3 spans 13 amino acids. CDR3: CASSYRAYNEQFF. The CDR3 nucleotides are TGTGCCAGCAGTTATCGGGCCTACAATGAGCAGTTCTTC.

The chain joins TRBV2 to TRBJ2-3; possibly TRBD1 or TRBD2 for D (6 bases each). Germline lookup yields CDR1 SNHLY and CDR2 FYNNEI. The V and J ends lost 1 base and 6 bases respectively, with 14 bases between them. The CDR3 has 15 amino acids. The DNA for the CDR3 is TGTGCCAGCAGTGAAGAAGTTGGGGGGCTGGATACGCAGTATTTT. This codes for CASSEEVGGLDTQYF.